A single sample is the source of the 29 T cell receptor beta chains below, sequenced in a study of sequential checkpoint blockade in melanoma. Using immunoSEQ multiplex PCR, the repertoire was profiled, and TCRdb retains in-frame clones only, with some absent. The table records over 25,000 clones, 77% of them present only once. Treatment denoted: randomized to nivolumab then ipilimumab (arm A) or the reverse (arm B). Sequences were derived from CD8+ T cells sorted from blood (inferred from file names), sampled from a patient given nivolumab and ipilimumab in sequence. The receptors were gathered from a human donor with melanoma.

In this sample, this clone turned up once. An end of the junction differs from the germline gene, which may be a read error. The chain combines TRBV7-7 with TRBJ2-2, with a tentative D call TRBD1 (6 bases). Per germline, CDR1 SSHAT and CDR2 FNYEAQ (reference sequence). The CDR3 is made up of 18 amino acids. Written as DNA, the CDR3 is TGTGCTAGCAGCCTACTGGGCCAGGGGTATCCTACCGCCGGGGAGCTGTTTTTT. The encoded protein is CASSLLGQGYPTAGELFF.

This clone came up a few times. The V and J genes are TRBV7-2 and TRBJ2-7; possibly TRBD1 for D (5 bases). The CDR3 loop spans 13 amino acids. CDR1 and CDR2 (germline): SGHTA, FQGNSA. Trimming removed 5 bases from V and 0 bases from J, with 8 bases in between. As DNA, the CDR3 is TGTGCCAGCAGCCCCGACAGCTCCTACGAGCAGTACTTC. Protein sequence: CASSPDSSYEQYF.

J is TRBJ2-1 and V is TRBV19, with D hard to call. Looked up from germline, CDR1 is LNHDA and CDR2 is SQIVND (reference sequence). The length of the CDR3 is 14 residues. The V end lost 1 base, the J end lost 6 bases, and 10 bases lay between the germline ends. Written as DNA, the CDR3 is TGTGCCAGTAGTATAGGAGGTAGTGGCAATGAGCAGTTCTTC. It specifies CASSIGGSGNEQFF.

The chain combines TRBV29-1 with TRBJ2-3, with a weak D call TRBD2 (7 bases). The germline V gene has CDR1 SQVTM and CDR2 ANQGSEA. This CDR3 is 13 amino acids long. Trimming took off 5 bases at V and 2 bases at J, with 11 bases between the two ends. In DNA form, the CDR3 reads TGCAGCGTTTACGGGGGGCTCACAGATACGCAGTATTTT. Encoded protein: CSVYGGLTDTQYF.

The chain links TRBV9 to TRBJ2-1; no clear D. Germline CDR1 reads SGDLS; CDR2 reads YYNGEE. The CDR3 loop spans 13 amino acids. Trimming left V 0 bases short and J 9 bases short, with 10 bases between. The CDR3 coding sequence is TGTGCCAGCAGCGTAGCTCAGAATTTTGAGCAGTTCTTC. Translating it yields CASSVAQNFEQFF. Based on the CDR3 plus reference TRBV9 and TRBJ2-1, the full variable domain is DSGVTQTPKHLITATGQRVTLRCSPRSGDLSVYWYQQSLDQGLQFLIQYYNGEERAKGNILERFSAQQFPDLHSELNLSSLELGDSALYFCASSVAQNFEQFFGPGTRLTVL.

CDR3 residues: CASSPGTSLTDTQYF. CDR3 nucleotide sequence: TGTGCCAGTAGTCCCGGGACTAGCCTCACAGATACGCAGTATTTT. The chain uses TRBV19 and TRBJ2-3; TRBD2 agrees at 9 bases. From germline, CDR1 is LNHDA and CDR2 SQIVND (reference sequence). After removal of 5 bases from V and 2 bases from J, the junction contained 5 bases not matched to a gene. The CDR3 runs 15 residues.

V usage is TRBV15 and J usage is TRBJ2-6; perhaps TRBD2 as D (5 bases). Per germline, CDR1 LNHNV and CDR2 YYDKDF (reference sequence). The CDR3 runs to 15 residues. Between the trimmed V and J ends, which lost 5 bases and 1 base, there was a span of 9 bases. CDR3 DNA: TGTGCCACCAGCCCCGGGAAGTCTGGGGCCAACGTCCTGACTTTC. Protein: CATSPGKSGANVLTF.

This clone was recorded once. Here the CDR3 reads CASSTGTLSTDTQYF. DNA for the CDR3: TGTGCCAGCAGCACCGGGACTTTAAGCACAGATACGCAGTATTTT. The J gene is TRBJ2-3, the V gene TRBV6-5; TRBD2 is a possible D gene (6 bases). In germline, CDR1 is MNHEY, CDR2 SVGAGI. V lost 6 bases, J lost 0 bases, and 13 bases lay in between. This CDR3 has 15 amino acids.

This clone was counted once. The rearrangement uses TRBV30 and TRBJ2-7; D possibly corresponds to TRBD2 (5 bases). V was trimmed by 3 bases and J by 0 bases, leaving 6 bases between them. Germline V gene data show CDR1 as GTSNPN and CDR2 as SVGIG (reference sequence). CDR3 length: 12 residues. The CDR3 DNA reads TGTGCCTGGAGCGGGGACTCCTACGAGCAGTACTTC. Protein: CAWSGDSYEQYF.

The genes are TRBV7-9 and TRBJ1-2; D gene unclear. Looked up from germline, CDR1 is SEHNR and CDR2 is FQNEAQ (reference sequence). The CDR3 sequence is 13 residues long. V lost 2 bases and J lost 6, with 10 bases in between. The CDR3 bases are TGTGCCAGCAGCTTAAGGCTTGCGGATGGCTACACCTTC. Protein product: CASSLRLADGYTF.

The chain uses TRBV7-6 and TRBJ2-1; 14 nucleotides line up with TRBD2. V was pared by 5 bases and J by 9 bases, with 18 bases of the junction left unmatched. The germline gives CDR1 SGHVS, CDR2 FNYEAQ. There are 19 residues in the CDR3. This CDR3 is CASSNRLAGGSGTQGEQFF. The CDR3 DNA follows: TGTGCCAGCAGCAACAGACTAGCGGGGGGGTCTGGGACCCAGGGTGAGCAGTTCTTC.

The chain carries TRBV4-2 and TRBJ2-2, with a weak D call TRBD1 (6 bases). V lost 3 bases, J lost 4 bases, and 12 bases lay in between. Per germline, CDR1 LGHNA and CDR2 YNFKEQ. This CDR3 has 15 amino acids. CDR3 protein: CASSQIWTATGELFF. In DNA form, the CDR3 reads TGTGCCAGCAGCCAGATCTGGACAGCCACCGGGGAGCTGTTTTTT.

The rearrangement links TRBV5-4 to TRBJ2-3; 9 bases line up with TRBD2. The germline V gene encodes CDR1 SGHNT and CDR2 YYREEE (reference sequence). V lost 9 bases and J lost 5; bases outside the gene matches: 10. The CDR3 covers 14 residues. As DNA, the CDR3 is TGTGCCACTAGGATAGCGGGGGCGGGAGATACGCAGTATTTT. This codes for CATRIAGAGDTQYF.

This clone was found a few times. This chain connects TRBV4-3 to TRBJ2-3; TRBD2 agrees at 9 bases. The V gene's germline CDR1 is LGHNA and CDR2 YSLEER. The CDR3 has 16 amino acids. Trimming at V came to 1 base and at J to 2 bases, leaving 4 bases not matched to a gene. The CDR3 DNA sequence: TGCGCCAGCAGCCAAGTGCAGCGGGGGGACACAGATACGCAGTATTTT. Amino acid sequence: CASSQVQRGDTDTQYF.

Comment on this clone: The same CDR3 can be traced to other DNA sequences in this sample. This chain joins TRBV5-6 and TRBJ1-6, with a weak D call TRBD1 (5 bases). CDR3 length: 14 residues. Trimming stripped 0 bases from V and 7 bases from J, with 8 bases between. Germline values: CDR1 SGHDT, CDR2 YYEEEE. CDR3 nucleotides: TGTGCCAGCAGCTTGGGGGGCCTCAATTCACCCCTCCACTTT. It specifies CASSLGGLNSPLHF.

This chain's CDR3 is CASSPPTGEKSYEQYF. For the CDR3, the DNA is TGTGCCAGTAGTCCGCCGACAGGGGAGAAATCCTACGAGCAGTACTTC. The chain couples TRBV19 to TRBJ2-5; TRBD1 agrees at 8 bases. The DNA end lines up better with TRBJ2-7; the J call may be wrong. Germline V CDR1 and CDR2: LNHDA, SQIVND (reference sequence). This CDR3 has 16 residues.

The chain joins TRBV30 to TRBJ2-3, with a weak D call TRBD1 (7 bases). The CDR3 sequence is 14 residues long. The V end was cut by 2 bases, the J end by 4 bases, with 13 bases between. Looked up from germline, CDR1 is GTSNPN and CDR2 is SVGIG (reference sequence). DNA of the CDR3: TGTGCCTGGAGTAGGACAGGCGGGGCAGATACGCAGTATTTT. Its protein is CAWSRTGGADTQYF.

The chain combines TRBV19 with TRBJ1-1; D is unresolved. The V end was cut by 7 bases, the J end by 5 bases, with 14 bases between. CDR3 length equals 13 residues. CDR1 and CDR2 from the germline V gene are LNHDA and SQIVND (reference sequence). The CDR3 region is CASKLPGLTEAFF. The CDR3, as DNA: TGTGCCAGTAAGCTCCCGGGGTTGACTGAAGCTTTCTTT.

The chain combines TRBV9 with TRBJ1-2; no clear D gene. CDR3 length: 14 amino acids. Per germline, CDR1 SGDLS and CDR2 YYNGEE. V lost 4 bases and J 3 bases, leaving 13 bases between the germline ends. The CDR3 sequence: CASSPEEGDYGYTF. The CDR3 DNA follows: TGTGCCAGCAGCCCTGAGGAGGGCGACTATGGCTACACCTTC.

The genes are TRBV28 and TRBJ1-4, with D uncertain. With 8 bases removed from V and 7 bases from J, the gap between germline ends came to 14 bases. CDR1 and CDR2 from the germline V gene are MDHEN and SYDVKM. This CDR3 is 13 amino acids long. The CDR3 is CASRGPDGEKLFF. The CDR3 nucleotides read TGTGCCAGCCGAGGGCCGGATGGTGAAAAACTGTTTTTT. Using reference TRBV28 and TRBJ1-4 for the parts outside the CDR3, the full variable domain is DVKVTQSSRYLVKRTGEKVFLECVQDMDHENMFWYRQDPGLGLRLIYFSYDVKMKEKGDIPEGYSVSREKKERFSLILESASTNQTSMYLCASRGPDGEKLFFGSGTQLSVL.

The gene calls are TRBV4-1 and TRBJ1-1; 8 positions agree with TRBD1. In germline, CDR1 is MGHRA, CDR2 YSYEKL. The CDR3 spans 14 residues. After removal of 0 bases from V and 6 bases from J, the junction contained 3 bases not matched to a gene. The CDR3: CASSQDRQGPEAFF. DNA of the CDR3: TGCGCCAGCAGCCAAGACCGACAGGGGCCTGAAGCTTTCTTT.

This clone was seen only a few times. The chain couples TRBV5-1 to TRBJ2-7, with D tentatively TRBD1 (6 bases). Germline CDR1 and CDR2: SGHRS and YFSETQ. V lost 0 bases, J lost 0 bases, and 16 bases lay in between. CDR3 length: 17 residues. The CDR3 nucleotides are TGCGCCAGCAGCTTGGGCTCTGGCCGGGACAACTCCTACGAGCAGTACTTC. Translated: CASSLGSGRDNSYEQYF.

The CDR3 spells CASGGASGELFF. The CDR3 coding sequence is TGTGCCAGCGGGGGGGCTTCCGGGGAGCTGTTTTTT. The gene calls are TRBV27 and TRBJ2-2; D is possibly TRBD2 (7 bases). The germline V gene has CDR1 MNHEY and CDR2 SMNVEV (reference sequence). The V and J ends lost 8 bases and 6 bases respectively, with 10 bases between them. The CDR3 has 12 amino acids.

The CDR3 sequence is CARSFAQVRLQPQHF. In DNA form, the CDR3 reads TGTGCCAGAAGCTTCGCACAGGTGCGTCTTCAGCCCCAGCATTTT. The V gene is TRBV5-3, the J gene TRBJ1-5; the D gene is possibly TRBD1 (5 bases). TRBV5-3 is treated as an ORF (open reading frame) with a function not yet certain. Trimming pared 2 bases from V and 6 bases from J, leaving 15 bases between. The CDR3 extends over 15 amino acids.

The genes are TRBV27 and TRBJ1-6, with D maybe TRBD1 (6 bases). Germline V gene data show CDR1 as MNHEY and CDR2 as SMNVEV (reference sequence). V gave up 6 bases and J gave up 8 bases, with 20 bases separating them. There are 16 residues in the CDR3. Written as DNA, the CDR3 is TGTGCCAGCAGAACTGCTGGGACATATTGGGATTCACCCCTCCACTTT. The encoded protein is CASRTAGTYWDSPLHF.

This clone appeared once. The J gene is TRBJ1-2, the V gene TRBV11-2, with 7 bases fitting TRBD1. V lost 0 bases, J lost 4 bases, and 14 bases stayed unmatched. The CDR3 is 18 residues long. CDR1 SGHAT and CDR2 FQNNGV come from the germline V gene. The CDR3 protein is CASSLDSGTATFGYGYTF. The CDR3 DNA follows: TGTGCCAGCAGCTTAGACTCCGGGACAGCTACCTTTGGCTATGGCTACACCTTC.

This chain connects TRBV27 to TRBJ2-7; tentatively, D is TRBD1 (6 bases). CDR3 length: 13 residues. The germline gives CDR1 MNHEY, CDR2 SMNVEV (reference sequence). V was shortened by 4 bases and J by 4 bases, with 11 bases between the two germline ends. The CDR3, as DNA: TGTGCCAGCAGTTGGGGGCCCGGGTACGAGCAGTACTTC. It encodes CASSWGPGYEQYF.

The gene calls are TRBV9 and TRBJ1-2, with D possibly TRBD1 on 6 matching bases. This CDR3 has 16 amino acids. V dropped 0 bases and J dropped 4 bases, with 16 bases sitting between them. Germline CDR1 reads SGDLS; CDR2 reads YYNGEE. CDR3 DNA sequence: TGTGCCAGCAGCGTAGAATCGGAGGGGGGGATCTATGGCTACACCTTC. It yields the protein CASSVESEGGIYGYTF.

The chain combines TRBV28 with TRBJ1-5; 10 bases are a match to TRBD1. CDR3 size: 15 residues. J gave up 5 bases and V 5 bases, and 6 bases lay outside the gene matches. The germline CDR1 and CDR2 sequences are MDHEN and SYDVKM. CDR3: CASSRSTGGYQPQHF. The CDR3 bases are TGTGCCAGCAGTCGATCGACAGGGGGCTATCAGCCCCAGCATTTT.